This T cell receptor (beta chain) stems from a study of T cell responses to AZD1222 COVID-19 vaccine. Sequenced by immunoSEQ multiplex PCR; TCRdb stores in-frame clones only, minus some. The sample lists 75,000 to 90,000 clones; 60% to 80% were seen once. This clone appeared once. This CDR3 spans 13 amino acids. Germline CDR1 SGHKS, CDR2 YYEKEE (reference sequence). Losses at the gene ends were 5 bases for V and 6 bases for J; bases not matched to a gene: 4. The sample in question was peripheral blood, obtained on day 0 of AZD1222 vaccination. This chain links TRBV5-5 with TRBJ1-2; 10 bases are a match to TRBD1. The sequence came from an adult in good health. The CDR3 reads CASSLDRGHGYTF. CDR3 in DNA: TGTGCCAGCAGTTTAGACAGGGGGCATGGCTACACCTTC. Supplemented by reference TRBV5-5 and TRBJ1-2, the full variable domain reads DAGVTQSPTHLIKTRGQQVTLRCSPISGHKSVSWYQQVLGQGPQFIFQYYEKEERGRGNFPDRFSARQFPNYSSELNVNALLLGDSALYLCASSLDRGHGYTFGSGTRLTVV.